Listed below are T cell receptor beta chains from one sample, sequenced in a study of T cell responses to AZD1222 COVID-19 vaccine. Only in-frame clones appear in the TCRdb table, and some are missing; sequencing was by immunoSEQ multiplex PCR. The sample records some 100,000 clones, about nine tenths being singletons. Sequenced material: peripheral blood, taken on day 0 of AZD1222 vaccination. Source of these receptors: an adult in good health. Each CDR3 is given with its conserved first and last residue. The D gene is left open where the match is weak. Some rows have no size entry. The others give once, few or many, or a class for an expanded clone.

cdr3_nt cdr3_aa j_call v_call clone_size d_call
TGTGCCAGCAGTGAACGGTACATGAACACTGAAGCTTTCTTT CASSERYMNTEAFF TRBJ1-1 TRBV6-1 - -
TGTGCCAGCAGCCAAGACCAAGAGACCCAGTACTTC CASSQDQETQYF TRBJ2-5 TRBV3-1/TRBV3-2 - -
TGTGCCAGTAGTATCGCCAGGGGGCGACGCGAGCAGTACTTC CASSIARGRREQYF TRBJ2-7 TRBV19 - TRBD1
TGCGCCAGCAGCTTGCTCTCGGCGGCGGAGACCCAGTACTTC CASSLLSAAETQYF TRBJ2-5 TRBV5-1 once -
TGTGCCAGCAGCTTACTTATCCGGACAGATGGGAGAGCTTTCTTT CASSLLIRTDGRAFF TRBJ1-1 TRBV13 once -
TGTGCCAGCAGTTTATCCTCGACAGGGGACGGTTGGGAAGCTTTCTTT CASSLSSTGDGWEAFF TRBJ1-1 TRBV27 - TRBD1
TGTGCCAGCAGCTTAGGTCGTAGCTCTGGAAACACCATATATTTT CASSLGRSSGNTIYF TRBJ1-3 TRBV7-7 - -
TGTGCCAGCTCGCGGGACGGCACTGAAGCTTTCTTT CASSRDGTEAFF TRBJ1-1 TRBV18 - -
TGCGCCAGCAGTTACCCGGCCGCAAGCTCCTACAATGAGCAGTTCTTC CASSYPAASSYNEQFF TRBJ2-1 TRBV4-1 - -
TGTGCCAGCAGTTTAGTGGGTCAACTAAATGAGCAGTTCTTC CASSLVGQLNEQFF TRBJ2-1 TRBV28 - -
TGTGCCAGCAGTTACTCGCCAGGCCAACTTCAGTACTTC CASSYSPGQLQYF TRBJ2-4 TRBV6-5 - -
TGTGCCAGCAGTGATTTAGGCACGAACACCGGGGAGCTGTTTTTT CASSDLGTNTGELFF TRBJ2-2 TRBV2 - -
TGCGCCAGCAGGGTGGGCAGCACAGATACGCAGTATTTT CASRVGSTDTQYF TRBJ2-3 TRBV5-1 - -
TGTGCCAGCAGCTTCCGGGACAGGGCGATAGGAACCCAGTACTTC CASSFRDRAIGTQYF TRBJ2-5 TRBV5-4 few TRBD1
TGTGCCAACAAACCTAGGCTTCCGAACACTGAAGCTTTCTTT CANKPRLPNTEAFF TRBJ1-1 TRBV11-1 once -
TGTGCCAGCAGCTTAGGACTACAGAGGAGGATCTCTGGAAACACCATATATTTT CASSLGLQRRISGNTIYF TRBJ1-3 TRBV11-2 - -
TGTGCCACCAGCAGAGAGGTGGGATACAATGAGCAGTTCTTC CATSREVGYNEQFF TRBJ2-1 TRBV15 - -
TGTGCCTGGAGTTTGGGGTATGGAAACACCATATATTTT CAWSLGYGNTIYF TRBJ1-3 TRBV30 - -
TGCGCCAGCAGCCAAGGGCCGGGACGGAGTGGAAACACCATATATTTT CASSQGPGRSGNTIYF TRBJ1-3 TRBV4-1 - -
TGCGCCAGCAGCCAAGCCGGGGGATTGGGGAATTCACCCCTCCACTTT CASSQAGGLGNSPLHF TRBJ1-6 TRBV4-1 - -
TGTGCCAGCAGCCCCCTGGATGAGCAGTTCTTC CASSPLDEQFF TRBJ2-1 TRBV12-3/TRBV12-4 once -
TGTGCCAGCAGTGAAGGAGAGGCCGGGGAGCTGTTTTTT CASSEGEAGELFF TRBJ2-2 TRBV6-1 - -
TGTGCCAGCAGCTCTCCCGGACTAGCGGGGTATGAGACCCAGTACTTC CASSSPGLAGYETQYF TRBJ2-5 TRBV7-6 - TRBD2
TGTGCCTGGAGTGTATCAGCGGGGGTAGAGACCCAGTACTTC CAWSVSAGVETQYF TRBJ2-5 TRBV30 - TRBD2
TGTGCCAGCAGCAACCCAGGGATACGCGAAAAACTGTTTTTT CASSNPGIREKLFF TRBJ1-4 TRBV5-4 once -
TGTGCCAGCAGCCTCGGGACTAGCGACATCTACGAGCAGTACTTC CASSLGTSDIYEQYF TRBJ2-7 TRBV27 few TRBD2
TGTGCCATCAGTGAGTTGGGGGGACGCGGATCTGGAAACACCATATATTTT CAISELGGRGSGNTIYF TRBJ1-3 TRBV10-3 - -
TGCGCCAGCAGCTGGACAGGGGTGCAGTTCTTC CASSWTGVQFF TRBJ2-1 TRBV5-1 few TRBD1
TGTGCCAGCAGCTTAGACAGCAGCAATCAGCCCCAGCATTTT CASSLDSSNQPQHF TRBJ1-5 TRBV7-2 once -
TGTGCCAGCAGTGATTGGGCAGCCTTGAACACTGAAGCTTTCTTT CASSDWAALNTEAFF TRBJ1-1 TRBV6-1 - -
TGTGCCAGCAGCCAAGTACGGGGTCAAGAGACCCAGTACTTC CASSQVRGQETQYF TRBJ2-5 TRBV4-2 once -
TGTGCCACCCAAACAGGCAACTATGGCTACACCTTC CATQTGNYGYTF TRBJ1-2 TRBV6-5 - -
TGCGCCAGCCAGTGGACAGCCAGCTCCTACGAGCAGTACTTC CASQWTASSYEQYF TRBJ2-7 TRBV5-1 - -
TGTGCCAGCAGCCAAGTACAAGGGCGCGGTCAGCCCCAGCATTTT CASSQVQGRGQPQHF TRBJ1-5 TRBV3-1/TRBV3-2 - -
TGTGCCATCAGGGACGTATACGAGCAGTACTTC CAIRDVYEQYF TRBJ2-7 TRBV10-3 - -
TGTGCCAGCGATGGCGGCTTTTCCTACGAGCAGTACTTC CASDGGFSYEQYF TRBJ2-7 TRBV6-5 - -
TGTGCCAGCAGCTTAGTCTCACTGATGGACGAGCAGTACTTC CASSLVSLMDEQYF TRBJ2-7 TRBV7-9 - -
TGTGCCAGCAGTTACGGACAGAATCAGCCCCAGCATTTT CASSYGQNQPQHF TRBJ1-5 TRBV27 - -
TGCGCCAGCAGCCAAGTCCCGGGGGGGAACTACGAGCAGTACTTC CASSQVPGGNYEQYF TRBJ2-7 TRBV4-1 once TRBD2
TGTGCCAGCAGTAACCCCGTCCCTGAAGCTTTCTTT CASSNPVPEAFF TRBJ1-1 TRBV2 - -
TGTGCCAGCAGTGCACTAGCGTACACCGGGGAGCTGTTTTTT CASSALAYTGELFF TRBJ2-2 TRBV2 few TRBD2
TGTGCCAGCAGTTTATCCGGCTATCAGCCCCAGCATTTT CASSLSGYQPQHF TRBJ1-5 TRBV27 - -
TGTGCCAGCAGCTCGCAGACAGGAGAAGGGGAAAAACTGTTTTTT CASSSQTGEGEKLFF TRBJ1-4 TRBV5-4 - -